These T cell receptor beta chains were read from a single sample in a study of OX40 agonist ivuxolimab in advanced cancers. This table comes from immunoSEQ multiplex PCR, and its TCRdb copy is limited to in-frame clones, with some not included. Here the sample spans around 64,000 clones, roughly 87% being singletons. This material consisted of CD4+ or CD8+ T cells sorted from blood, taken in a trial of the OX40 agonist ivuxolimab. The receptor source for this set is an adult with an advanced solid tumor such as melanoma, head and neck, liver or kidney cancer. Each CDR3 is given with its conserved first and last residue. The order of the fields is V gene, clone size, D gene, J gene, CDR3 DNA, CDR3 protein. The D gene is left open where the match is weak. Not every row has a clone size; where given, it reads once, few, many or a size class.

V: TRBV18; size: NA; D: NA; J: TRBJ1-5; DNA: TGTGCCAGCTCACCAACCGCAGAGAATCAGCCCCAGCATTTT; CDR3: CASSPTAENQPQHF
V: TRBV6-6; size: NA; D: NA; J: TRBJ2-4; DNA: TGTGCCAGCAGTTTTGGGAGTCCCAAAAACATTCAGTACTTC; CDR3: CASSFGSPKNIQYF
V: TRBV2; size: NA; D: TRBD2; J: TRBJ2-1; DNA: TGTGCCAGCCTTGGGACTAGCAATTCCTACAATGAGCAGTTCTTC; CDR3: CASLGTSNSYNEQFF
V: TRBV6-1; size: NA; D: TRBD1; J: TRBJ1-2; DNA: TGTGCCAGCTTAAACAGGGGATCTAACTATGGCTACACCTTC; CDR3: CASLNRGSNYGYTF
V: TRBV6-1; size: NA; D: NA; J: TRBJ2-5; DNA: TGTGCCAGCAGCCTCAGGGGAGAGACCCAGTACTTC; CDR3: CASSLRGETQYF
V: TRBV28; size: NA; D: TRBD1; J: TRBJ2-3; DNA: TGTGCCAGCAGTATACGGACAGGGTATGGAGATACGCAGTATTTT; CDR3: CASSIRTGYGDTQYF
V: TRBV13; size: NA; D: TRBD1; J: TRBJ2-7; DNA: TGTGCCAGCAGCTCCAGGGGACAGAGCTCCTACGAGCAGTACTTC; CDR3: CASSSRGQSSYEQYF
V: TRBV6-6; size: once; D: NA; J: TRBJ1-6; DNA: TGTGCCAGCAGTTACTCGGGTCCTCAAGAGGGATCACCCCTCCACTTT; CDR3: CASSYSGPQEGSPLHF
V: TRBV7-3; size: NA; D: NA; J: TRBJ1-1; DNA: TGTGCCAGCAGCTTAATTCAGGGGCTAGGGGGTGAAGCTTTCTTT; CDR3: CASSLIQGLGGEAFF
V: TRBV15; size: few; D: TRBD2; J: TRBJ2-7; DNA: TGTGCCACCAGCAGTAGTCCCGGGACTAGCGAGATCTCCTACGAGCAGTACTTC; CDR3: CATSSSPGTSEISYEQYF
V: TRBV29-1; size: NA; D: TRBD2; J: TRBJ2-3; DNA: TGCAGCGTTGATTTAGCGGGGCCACGAGATACGCAGTATTTT; CDR3: CSVDLAGPRDTQYF
V: TRBV6-6; size: NA; D: NA; J: TRBJ2-7; DNA: TGTGCCAGCAGTTCTCCTTCTTACTACGAGCAGTACTTC; CDR3: CASSSPSYYEQYF
V: TRBV7-9; size: NA; D: NA; J: TRBJ2-2; DNA: TGTGCCACGCCAAGGGGTGGGGAGATCGGGGCCGGGGAGCTGTTTTTT; CDR3: CATPRGGEIGAGELFF
V: TRBV6-5; size: NA; D: NA; J: TRBJ2-7; DNA: TGTGCCAGCAGTTACCAAGGACTCGCCTCCTACGAGCAGTACTTC; CDR3: CASSYQGLASYEQYF
V: TRBV7-3; size: NA; D: NA; J: TRBJ2-1; DNA: TGTGCCAGCAGCTTCGGGCTTACGGATGAGCAGTTCTTC; CDR3: CASSFGLTDEQFF
V: TRBV7-2; size: NA; D: NA; J: TRBJ2-1; DNA: TGTGCCAGCAGCCCGGGACACAACCCCTCCTACAATGAGCAGTTCTTC; CDR3: CASSPGHNPSYNEQFF
V: TRBV29-1; size: NA; D: TRBD1; J: TRBJ2-7; DNA: TGCAGCGGGGGACAGGGGGTTTACGAGCAGTACTTC; CDR3: CSGGQGVYEQYF
V: TRBV25-1; size: NA; D: TRBD2; J: TRBJ2-6; DNA: TGTGCCACGACTAGCGGGAGGGCCGACGGGGCCAACGTCCTGACTTTC; CDR3: CATTSGRADGANVLTF
V: TRBV7-2; size: NA; D: TRBD2; J: TRBJ2-7; DNA: TGTGCCAGCAGCTTTGTAGCGGGAGAGAGCTACGAGCAGTACTTC; CDR3: CASSFVAGESYEQYF
V: TRBV5-8; size: NA; D: NA; J: TRBJ1-2; DNA: TGTGCCAGCAGCTTGGGGTGGCGGGCCTATGGCTACACCTTC; CDR3: CASSLGWRAYGYTF
V: TRBV15; size: NA; D: NA; J: TRBJ1-2; DNA: TGTGCCACCAGCAGAGATATAAGGGTTGAGTATGGCTACACCTTC; CDR3: CATSRDIRVEYGYTF
V: TRBV19; size: NA; D: TRBD2; J: TRBJ2-1; DNA: TGTGCCAGTAAACTAGCGGGAGGGAACAATGAGCAGTTCTTC; CDR3: CASKLAGGNNEQFF
V: TRBV9; size: NA; D: NA; J: TRBJ2-5; DNA: TGTGCCAGCAGCGTAGGACAGGTAATCCAAGAGACCCAGTACTTC; CDR3: CASSVGQVIQETQYF
V: TRBV5-4; size: NA; D: NA; J: TRBJ1-1; DNA: TGTGCCAGCAGCTCACAGGGAAGTACCATTGAAGCTTTCTTT; CDR3: CASSSQGSTIEAFF
V: TRBV6-5; size: NA; D: TRBD2; J: TRBJ2-1; DNA: TGTGCCAGCAGTTACGGACTAGCGGGACCCTACAATGAGCAGTTCTTC; CDR3: CASSYGLAGPYNEQFF
V: TRBV30; size: once; D: NA; J: TRBJ1-3; DNA: TGTGCCTGGAGTGTATTTCGATTGGAGAACCCGGACTTCTCTGGAAACACCATATATTTT; CDR3: CAWSVFRLENPDFSGNTIYF
V: TRBV30; size: NA; D: TRBD1; J: TRBJ1-4; DNA: TGTGCCTGGAGAACGGGACAGTGGAATGAAAAACTGTTTTTT; CDR3: CAWRTGQWNEKLFF